Below, 2 T cell receptor beta chains from the same sample are listed, as sequenced in a study of somatic mutations in cytotoxic T cells in rheumatoid arthritis (dated 2017 in TCRdb). The library came from the immunoSEQ multiplex PCR assay. What TCRdb holds here is the immuneACCESS table cut down to in-frame rearrangements. Part of the clones is not present; checked against another copy, under half of the missing clones reflect an unresolved V gene, and the others are unexplained. The sample profile shows roughly 6,400 clones; approximately 65% of them were found once. Jointly, the top ten make up 35% of the sample. Sequencing input: CD8+ T cells sorted from blood. These receptor sequences come from a woman aged 45-65 years in good health.

CDR3 coding DNA: TGTGCCAGCAGTCCAGGGACTAGCGGGATATACCAAGAGACCCAGTACTTC. Its translation: CASSPGTSGIYQETQYF. The chain has TRBV7-6 and TRBJ2-5, with 13 bases fitting TRBD2. Germline V gene data show CDR1 as SGHVS and CDR2 as FNYEAQ. The CDR3 sequence is 17 residues long. Trimming at V came to 6 bases and at J to 0 bases, leaving 7 bases not matched to a gene.

The chain joins TRBV5-5 to TRBJ1-2; perhaps TRBD1 as D (5 bases). V shed 1 base and J shed 8 bases, with 15 bases lying between them. Germline V CDR1 and CDR2: SGHKS, YYEKEE (reference sequence). The CDR3 contains 14 residues. The CDR3 spells CASSLFQGREGYTF. The CDR3, as DNA: TGTGCCAGCAGCTTGTTCCAGGGAAGAGAAGGCTACACCTTC.